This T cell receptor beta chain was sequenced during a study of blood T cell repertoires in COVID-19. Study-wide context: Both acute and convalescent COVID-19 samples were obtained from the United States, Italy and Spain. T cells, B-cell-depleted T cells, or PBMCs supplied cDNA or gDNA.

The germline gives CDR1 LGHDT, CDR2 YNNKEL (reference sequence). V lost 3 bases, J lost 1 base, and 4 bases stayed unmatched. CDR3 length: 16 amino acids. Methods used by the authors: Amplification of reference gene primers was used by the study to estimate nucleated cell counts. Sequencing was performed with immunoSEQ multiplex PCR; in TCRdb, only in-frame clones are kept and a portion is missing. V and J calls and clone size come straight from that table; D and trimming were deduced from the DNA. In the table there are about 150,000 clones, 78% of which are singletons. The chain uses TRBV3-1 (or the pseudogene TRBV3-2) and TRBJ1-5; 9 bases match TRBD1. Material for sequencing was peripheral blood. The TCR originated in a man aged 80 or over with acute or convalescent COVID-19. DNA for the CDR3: TGTGCCAGCAGCCATTCCGGACAGGGGAGCAATCAGCCCCAGCATTTT. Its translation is CASSHSGQGSNQPQHF.